The clone carrying this TCR beta chain was found many times. Its antigen remains unknown. This CDR3 region has 12 residues. Per the germline V gene, CDR1 is SGHDT and CDR2 is YYEEEE. The junction had 3 bases not matched to a gene; V was cut back by 4 bases and J by 7 bases. These data come from a study of T-cell reconstitution after alpha-beta-depleted transplantation in children. Notes on the study in general: Among T cells one year after transplant, newly produced cells accounted for most counts and diversity. Reported findings indicate that, about two months after transplant, alpha-beta T cells came from several hundred expanded clones, which were derived from non-depleted graft cells.

Using unique molecular identifiers, the investigators prepared the TCRbeta library. Via MiXCR, TCRdb re-called the PCR reads, giving one row per CDR3 protein. Of approximately 190,000 distinct CDR3 sequences in the sample, approximately 6% were seen once. Source: PBMCs, taken before TCRalphabeta/CD19-depleted stem cell transplant. This sequence originates from a girl less than two years old with combined immunodeficiency, due to receive a stem cell transplant. The chain is built from TRBV5-6 and TRBJ2-7; TRBD1 matches at 9 bases. This CDR3 reads CASSPGQGEQYF. The CDR3 region has the DNA TGTGCCAGCAGCCCCGGACAGGGGGAGCAGTACTTC.